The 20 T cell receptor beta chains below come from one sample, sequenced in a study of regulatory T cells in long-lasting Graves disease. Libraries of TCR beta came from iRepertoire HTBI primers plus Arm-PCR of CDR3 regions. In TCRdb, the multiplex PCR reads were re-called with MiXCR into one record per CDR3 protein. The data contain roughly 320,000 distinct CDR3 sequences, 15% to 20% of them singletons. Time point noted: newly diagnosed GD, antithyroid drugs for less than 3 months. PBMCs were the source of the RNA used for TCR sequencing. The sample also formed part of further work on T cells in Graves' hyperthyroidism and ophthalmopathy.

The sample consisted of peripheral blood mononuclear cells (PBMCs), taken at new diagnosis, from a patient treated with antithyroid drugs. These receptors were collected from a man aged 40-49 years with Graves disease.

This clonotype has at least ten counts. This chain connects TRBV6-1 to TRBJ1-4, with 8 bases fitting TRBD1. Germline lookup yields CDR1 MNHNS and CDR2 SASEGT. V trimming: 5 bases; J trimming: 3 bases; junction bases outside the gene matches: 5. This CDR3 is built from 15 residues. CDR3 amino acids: CASSRRQGPNEKLFF. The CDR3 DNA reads TGTGCCAGCAGTCGGAGACAGGGGCCTAATGAAAAACTGTTTTTT.

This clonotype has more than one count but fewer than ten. For the CDR3, the DNA is TGTGCCAGCTCAAGCGGGGCCTCCTACGAGCAGTACTTC. It yields the protein CASSSGASYEQYF. The J gene is TRBJ2-7, the V gene TRBV18; 7 nucleotides match TRBD2. The CDR3 length is 13 residues. CDR1 is KGHSH, CDR2 LQKENI, per germline. V trimming: 5 bases; J trimming: 0 bases; junction bases outside the gene matches: 1. The entire variable domain, with the rest obtained from reference TRBV18 and TRBJ2-7, is as follows: NAGVMQNPRHLVRRRGQEARLRCSPMKGHSHVYWYRQLPEEGLKFMVYLQKENIIDESGMPKERFSAEFPKEGPSILRIQQVVRGDSAAYFCASSSGASYEQYFGPGTRLTVT.

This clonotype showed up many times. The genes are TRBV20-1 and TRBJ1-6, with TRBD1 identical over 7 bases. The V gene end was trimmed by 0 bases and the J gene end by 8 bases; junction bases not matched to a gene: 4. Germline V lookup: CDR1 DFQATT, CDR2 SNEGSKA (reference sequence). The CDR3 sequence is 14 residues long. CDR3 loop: CSAREDRSDSPLHF. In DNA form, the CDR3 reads TGCAGTGCTAGAGAGGACAGGTCAGATTCACCCCTCCACTTT.

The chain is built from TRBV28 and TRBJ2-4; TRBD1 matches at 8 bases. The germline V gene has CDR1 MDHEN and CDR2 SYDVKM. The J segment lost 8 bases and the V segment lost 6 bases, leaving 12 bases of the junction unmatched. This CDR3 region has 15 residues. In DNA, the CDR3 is TGTGCCAGCAGCCTCCCGGGACAGGCTGTGGACATTCAGTACTTC. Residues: CASSLPGQAVDIQYF.

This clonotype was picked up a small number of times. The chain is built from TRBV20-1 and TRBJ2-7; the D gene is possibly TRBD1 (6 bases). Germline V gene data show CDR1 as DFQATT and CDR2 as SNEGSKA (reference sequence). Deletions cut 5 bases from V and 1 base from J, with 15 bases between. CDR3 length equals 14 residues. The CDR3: CSALATGFSYEQYF. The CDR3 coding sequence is TGCAGTGCTTTGGCGACAGGTTTTTCCTACGAGCAGTACTTC.

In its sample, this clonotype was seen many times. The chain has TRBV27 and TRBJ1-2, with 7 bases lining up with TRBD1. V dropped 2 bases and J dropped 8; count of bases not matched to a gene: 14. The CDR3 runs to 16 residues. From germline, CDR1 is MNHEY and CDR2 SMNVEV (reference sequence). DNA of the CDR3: TGTGCCAGCAGTTTAACTGTAGGGGGCGCGACGCGAGGCTACACCTTC. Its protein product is CASSLTVGGATRGYTF.

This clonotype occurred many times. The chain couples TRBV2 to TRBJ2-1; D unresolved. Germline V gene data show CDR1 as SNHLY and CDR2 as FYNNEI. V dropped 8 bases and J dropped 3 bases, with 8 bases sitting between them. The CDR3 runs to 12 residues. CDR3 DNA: TGTGCCAGCCAAGGGCTCTACAATGAGCAGTTCTTC. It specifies CASQGLYNEQFF.

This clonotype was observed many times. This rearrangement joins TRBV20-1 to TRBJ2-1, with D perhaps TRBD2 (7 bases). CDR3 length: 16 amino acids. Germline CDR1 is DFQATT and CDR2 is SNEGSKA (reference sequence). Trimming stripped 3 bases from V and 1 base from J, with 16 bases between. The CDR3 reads CSASHGGGRSYNEQFF. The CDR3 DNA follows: TGCAGTGCTAGCCATGGGGGGGGGCGATCCTACAATGAGCAGTTCTTC.

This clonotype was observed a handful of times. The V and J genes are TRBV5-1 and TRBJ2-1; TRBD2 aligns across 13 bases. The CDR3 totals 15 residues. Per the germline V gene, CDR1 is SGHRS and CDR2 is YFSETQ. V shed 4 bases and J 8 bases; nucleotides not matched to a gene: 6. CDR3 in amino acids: CASSGGLAGVHEQFF. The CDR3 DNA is TGCGCCAGCAGCGGCGGACTAGCGGGGGTCCATGAGCAGTTCTTC.

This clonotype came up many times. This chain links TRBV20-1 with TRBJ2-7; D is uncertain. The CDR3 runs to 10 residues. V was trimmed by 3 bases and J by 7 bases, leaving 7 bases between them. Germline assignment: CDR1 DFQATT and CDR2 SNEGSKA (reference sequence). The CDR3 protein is CSASTGEQYF. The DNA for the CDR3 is TGCAGTGCTAGTACTGGGGAGCAGTACTTC.

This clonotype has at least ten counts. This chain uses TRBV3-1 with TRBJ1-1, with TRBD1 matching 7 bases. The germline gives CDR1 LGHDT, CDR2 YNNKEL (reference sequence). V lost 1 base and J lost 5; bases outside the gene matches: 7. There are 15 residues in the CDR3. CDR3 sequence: CASSQADRDGTEAFF. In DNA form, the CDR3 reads TGTGCCAGCAGCCAAGCTGACAGGGATGGTACTGAAGCTTTCTTT.

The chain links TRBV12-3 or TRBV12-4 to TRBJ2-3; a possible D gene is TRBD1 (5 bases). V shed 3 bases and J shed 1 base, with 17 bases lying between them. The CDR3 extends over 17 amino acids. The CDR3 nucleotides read TGTGCCAGCAGTTTCGGCCAGGGTCACTTTCGCACAGATACGCAGTATTTT. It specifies CASSFGQGHFRTDTQYF.

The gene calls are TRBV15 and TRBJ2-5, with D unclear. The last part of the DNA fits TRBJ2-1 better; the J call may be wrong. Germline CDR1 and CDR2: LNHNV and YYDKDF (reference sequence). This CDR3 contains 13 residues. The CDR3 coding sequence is TGTGCCACCAGCAGATACCAGAATATTGAGCAGTTCTTC. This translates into CATSRYQNIEQFF.

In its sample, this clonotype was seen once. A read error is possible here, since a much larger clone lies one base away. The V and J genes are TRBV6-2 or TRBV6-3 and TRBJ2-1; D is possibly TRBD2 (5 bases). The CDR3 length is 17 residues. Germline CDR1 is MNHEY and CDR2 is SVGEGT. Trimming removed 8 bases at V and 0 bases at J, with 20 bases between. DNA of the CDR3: TGTGCCAGCCGAGCCCCCGTACATGGGAGCTCCTACAATGAGCAGTTCTTC. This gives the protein CASRAPVHGSSYNEQFF.

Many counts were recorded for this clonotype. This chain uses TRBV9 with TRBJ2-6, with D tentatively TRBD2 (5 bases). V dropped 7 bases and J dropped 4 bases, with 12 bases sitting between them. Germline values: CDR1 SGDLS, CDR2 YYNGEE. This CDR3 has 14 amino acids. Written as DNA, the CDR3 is TGTGCCAGCTCCGGAGGTGCGGGGGCCAACGTCCTGACTTTC. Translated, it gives CASSGGAGANVLTF.

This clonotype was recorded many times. CDR3 region: CASSRTGRIAKNIQYF. The CDR3 DNA sequence: TGTGCCAGCAGCCGGACAGGGAGAATTGCCAAAAACATTCAGTACTTC. The gene calls are TRBV28 and TRBJ2-4; TRBD1 matches 8 bases. From germline, CDR1 is MDHEN and CDR2 SYDVKM. The CDR3 runs 16 residues. The V and J ends lost 6 bases and 1 base, in that order; junction bases with no gene match: 8.

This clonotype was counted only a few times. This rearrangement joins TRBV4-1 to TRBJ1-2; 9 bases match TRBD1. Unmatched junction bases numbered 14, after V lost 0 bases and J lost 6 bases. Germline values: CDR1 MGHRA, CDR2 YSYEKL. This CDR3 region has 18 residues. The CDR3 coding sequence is TGCGCCAGCAGCCAAGAGAATTTCATCACAGGGGGCAGTCATGGCTACACCTTC. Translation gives CASSQENFITGGSHGYTF.

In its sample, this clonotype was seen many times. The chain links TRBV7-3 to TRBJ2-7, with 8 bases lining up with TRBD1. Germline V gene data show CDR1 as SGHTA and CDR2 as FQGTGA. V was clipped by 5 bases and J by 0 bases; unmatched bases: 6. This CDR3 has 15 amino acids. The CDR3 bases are TGTGCCAGCAGCCAGGGGGCAAGCGGCTCCTACGAGCAGTACTTC. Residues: CASSQGASGSYEQYF.

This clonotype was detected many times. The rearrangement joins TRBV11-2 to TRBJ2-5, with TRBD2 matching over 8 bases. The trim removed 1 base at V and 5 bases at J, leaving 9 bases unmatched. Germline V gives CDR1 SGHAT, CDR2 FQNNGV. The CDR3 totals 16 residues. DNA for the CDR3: TGTGCCAGCAGCTTAGGTTCGGCGGGGGGTAGGGAGACCCAGTACTTC. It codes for CASSLGSAGGRETQYF.

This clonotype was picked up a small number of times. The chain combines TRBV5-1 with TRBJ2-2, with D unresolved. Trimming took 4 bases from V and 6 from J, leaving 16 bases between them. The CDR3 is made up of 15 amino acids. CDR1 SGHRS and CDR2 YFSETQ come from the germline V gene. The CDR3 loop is CASSLQVRVSGELFF. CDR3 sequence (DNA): TGCGCCAGCAGCCTCCAAGTACGGGTCTCCGGGGAGCTGTTTTTT.